The 27 T cell receptor beta chains below all came from one sample that was sequenced in a study of glioma-infiltrating T cells after dendritic cell vaccination. Method: immunoSEQ multiplex PCR; TCRdb's copy keeps in-frame clones and lacks some. This table has about 73,000 clones, roughly 82% appearing once. The sequences come from blood, collected before dendritic cell vaccination. Receptors were obtained from a human donor with glioblastoma.

As for this clone: The junction shows a germline mismatch at one end, possibly a read error. The V gene is TRBV6-5, the J gene TRBJ2-3; D perhaps matches TRBD1 (5 bases). Germline V gene lookup returns CDR1 MNHEY and CDR2 SVGAGI. The CDR3 runs 15 residues. The CDR3 region is CASSYSTDPTYTQYF. The CDR3 nucleotides are TGTGCCAGCAGTTACTCGACAGACCCCACATATACGCAGTATTTT.

The chain uses TRBV15 and TRBJ1-3; a possible D gene is TRBD1 (5 bases). Per germline, CDR1 LNHNV and CDR2 YYDKDF (reference sequence). V lost 1 base, J lost 2 bases, and 12 bases lay in between. The CDR3 extends over 16 amino acids. CDR3: CATSRALAGAGNTIYF. The CDR3 DNA reads TGTGCCACCAGCAGAGCTCTGGCGGGGGCTGGAAACACCATATATTTT.

This clone was detected many times. The gene calls are TRBV10-3 and TRBJ1-2, with TRBD1 identical over 8 bases. From germline, CDR1 is ENHRY and CDR2 SYGVKD. Unmatched junction bases numbered 13, after V lost 7 bases and J lost 3 bases. The CDR3 contains 16 residues. CDR3 coding DNA: TGTGCCATCACACCTCAATCAGGACAGGGACACTATGGCTACACCTTC. Translation gives CAITPQSGQGHYGYTF.

This clone was observed a handful of times. This chain links TRBV19 with TRBJ1-2; D unresolved. Trimming pared 5 bases from V and 8 bases from J, leaving 27 bases between. CDR3 size: 17 residues. The germline CDR1 and CDR2 sequences are LNHDA and SQIVND (reference sequence). The CDR3 nucleotides read TGTGCCAGTAGTTTTTACAACCCGCGGGGAAGATTGGACGGCTACACCTTC. Its translation: CASSFYNPRGRLDGYTF.

This rearrangement joins TRBV27 to TRBJ1-1; a weak D match, TRBD1 (5 bases). Trimming removed 5 bases at V and 2 bases at J, with 15 bases between. CDR1 MNHEY and CDR2 SMNVEV come from the germline V gene (reference sequence). CDR3 length equals 15 residues. CDR3 region: CASSPFGGANTEAFF. The CDR3, as DNA: TGTGCCAGCAGTCCCTTCGGCGGGGCAAACACTGAAGCTTTCTTT.

This clone has a single count. The rearrangement joins TRBV7-8 to TRBJ2-7; no firm D call. Germline V gene lookup returns CDR1 SGHVS and CDR2 FQNEAQ. The ends were cut back, 1 base at V and 2 bases at J, with 12 bases in the middle. The CDR3 spans 15 residues. The CDR3, as DNA: TGTGCCAGCAGCTTAGATGCGAGAACCCCCTACGAGCAGTACTTC. This codes for CASSLDARTPYEQYF.

J is TRBJ2-6 and V is TRBV11-2; a possible D gene is TRBD1 (5 bases). The V end lost 1 base, the J end lost 3 bases, and 13 bases lay between the germline ends. CDR3 length equals 17 residues. CDR1 is SGHAT and CDR2 is FQNNGV in the germline V gene. The CDR3 loop reads CASSLVQGLGGANVLTF. CDR3 sequence (DNA): TGTGCCAGCAGCTTAGTGCAGGGTTTGGGTGGGGCCAACGTCCTGACTTTC.

The chain recombines TRBV6-5 with TRBJ2-1, with D unclear. There are 11 residues in the CDR3. The germline gives CDR1 MNHEY, CDR2 SVGAGI. Trimming cost V 4 bases and J 12 bases, with 10 bases left between them. The CDR3 reads CASSSNGGQFF. The DNA of the CDR3 is TGTGCCAGCAGTTCAAACGGTGGGCAGTTCTTC.

This sequence joins TRBV5-6 and TRBJ2-1; maybe TRBD2 (6 bases). Trimming removed 3 bases from V and 0 bases from J, with 10 bases in between. The CDR3 length is 15 residues. The germline V gene encodes CDR1 SGHDT and CDR2 YYEEEE. CDR3 in amino acids: CASSSLAASYNEQFF. The DNA for the CDR3 is TGTGCCAGCAGCTCGTTAGCGGCCTCCTACAATGAGCAGTTCTTC.

V usage is TRBV7-9 and J usage is TRBJ2-7, with 10 bases matching TRBD1. The V segment lost 5 bases and the J segment 1 base; nucleotides outside the gene matches: 11. Germline values: CDR1 SEHNR, CDR2 FQNEAQ (reference sequence). CDR3 length: 17 amino acids. CDR3 loop: CASSPKGGQGISYEQYF. For the CDR3, the DNA is TGTGCCAGCAGCCCAAAAGGGGGACAGGGGATATCCTACGAGCAGTACTTC.

The genes are TRBV5-6 and TRBJ1-5; no reliable D call. The length of the CDR3 is 15 residues. Deletions cut 0 bases from V and 2 bases from J, with 9 bases between. The germline V gene encodes CDR1 SGHDT and CDR2 YYEEEE. The CDR3 loop is CASSLAGNGNQPQHF. For the CDR3, the DNA is TGTGCCAGCAGCTTGGCGGGTAACGGCAATCAGCCCCAGCATTTT.

This chain links TRBV6-1 with TRBJ1-2, with D maybe TRBD1 (5 bases). The length of the CDR3 is 15 residues. The germline CDR1 and CDR2 sequences are MNHNS and SASEGT. V was clipped by 2 bases and J by 7 bases, with 17 bases between them. DNA of the CDR3: TGTGCCAGCAGTGAATTTTCAGGGAACCCTTTTGGCTACACCTTC. Its translation: CASSEFSGNPFGYTF.

CDR3 sequence (DNA): TGTGCCAGCAGTGAAGGGTGGAGAGACACTGAAGCTTTCTTT. Protein: CASSEGWRDTEAFF. V gene TRBV2 combines with J gene TRBJ1-1; D uncertain. With 1 base removed from V and 3 bases from J, the gap between germline ends came to 9 bases. CDR3 length equals 14 residues. Germline CDR1 SNHLY, CDR2 FYNNEI.

This clone appeared a few times. CDR3 nucleotides: TGTGCCAGCAGCTACCCCGGAGGGCAGACGGCTTTCTTT. This translates into CASSYPGGQTAFF. The chain recombines TRBV5-8 with TRBJ1-1, with D hard to call. The CDR3 has 13 residues. CDR1 and CDR2 from the germline V gene are SGHTS and YDEGEE. Trimming cost V 3 bases and J 11 bases, with 17 bases left between them.

J is TRBJ2-7 and V is TRBV5-1, with D uncertain. Looked up from germline, CDR1 is SGHRS and CDR2 is YFSETQ. The length of the CDR3 is 11 residues. CDR3 amino acids: CASRDSYEQYF. CDR3 sequence (DNA): TGCGCTTCCCGAGACTCCTACGAGCAGTACTTC.

This clone has a single count. V gene TRBV21-1 combines with J gene TRBJ2-3; the table's D gene call, TRBD1, was not cross checked with the DNA. TRBV21-1 is a pseudogene locus. The CDR3 is 14 amino acids. Here the CDR3 DNA reads TGTGCCAGCAGCATCCGACAGGGACCAGATACGCAGTATTTT. Its protein product is CASSIRQGPDTQYF.

The chain employs TRBV4-2 and TRBJ2-2; TRBD2 matches at 13 bases. The germline CDR1 and CDR2 sequences are LGHNA and YNFKEQ. The junction had 6 bases not matched to a gene; V was cut back by 4 bases and J by 4 bases. This CDR3 spans 17 amino acids. CDR3 residues: CASSPRLAGGFTGELFF. The CDR3 DNA follows: TGTGCCAGCAGCCCCAGACTAGCGGGGGGTTTCACCGGGGAGCTGTTTTTT.

The rearrangement uses TRBV29-1 and TRBJ1-1; D uncertain. Per the germline V gene, CDR1 is SQVTM and CDR2 is ANQGSEA. V was pared by 4 bases and J by 0 bases, with 9 bases between. CDR3 length: 13 amino acids. The CDR3 DNA is TGCAGCGTTGGTTCTACGTTGAACACTGAAGCTTTCTTT. It is translated as CSVGSTLNTEAFF.

The sample holds a few counts of this clone. The chain has TRBV5-6 and TRBJ2-5, with D maybe TRBD2 (5 bases). The CDR3 runs to 13 residues. The germline CDR1 and CDR2 sequences are SGHDT and YYEEEE. V was trimmed by 6 bases and J by 8 bases, leaving 17 bases between them. The CDR3 region is CASNPGGYPTQYF. CDR3 coding DNA: TGTGCCAGCAACCCCGGAGGCTACCCAACCCAGTACTTC.

The V call is TRBV11-2, the J call TRBJ2-3, with a tentative D call TRBD1 (6 bases). The CDR3 extends over 15 amino acids. Deletions cut 1 base from V and 7 bases from J, with 15 bases between. The germline CDR1 and CDR2 sequences are SGHAT and FQNNGV. In nucleotides, the CDR3 is TGTGCCAGCAGCTTAGGACAGGCCGCGGAGTATACGCAGTATTTT. It specifies CASSLGQAAEYTQYF.

V and J are TRBV6-5 and TRBJ2-7; 11 bases are a match to TRBD1. The CDR3 is 14 amino acids. CDR1 and CDR2 (germline): MNHEY, SVGAGI. V dropped 4 bases and J dropped 2; count of bases not matched to a gene: 1. The CDR3 protein is CASSLDRGPYEQYF. CDR3 in DNA: TGTGCCAGCAGTTTGGACAGGGGGCCCTACGAGCAGTACTTC.

This chain joins TRBV13 and TRBJ1-2; a possible D gene is TRBD1 (6 bases). Trimming took off 1 base at V and 2 bases at J, with 23 bases between the two ends. The CDR3 contains 19 residues. Germline-derived CDR1 and CDR2 are PRHDT and FYEKMQ (reference sequence). CDR3 nucleotide sequence: TGTGCCAGCAGCTTAGAGGGTAGGAGGACAGCAAGATCGAACTATGGCTACACCTTC. Translation: CASSLEGRRTARSNYGYTF.

This clone was seen a handful of times. The V call is TRBV7-3, the J call TRBJ2-1; 11 bases align to TRBD2. Germline assignment: CDR1 SGHTA and CDR2 FQGTGA. J lost 3 bases, V lost 2 bases, and 3 bases had no gene match. This CDR3 is built from 16 residues. The CDR3 here is CASSLRSGGVYNEQFF. The CDR3 nucleotides read TGTGCCAGCAGCTTACGTAGCGGGGGGGTCTACAATGAGCAGTTCTTC.

This clone has only a few counts. V and J are TRBV5-6 and TRBJ1-3; 11 nucleotides agree with TRBD1. This CDR3 is built from 18 residues. Per the germline V gene, CDR1 is SGHDT and CDR2 is YYEEEE. The J segment lost 4 bases and the V segment lost 4 bases, leaving 13 bases of the junction unmatched. The CDR3 nucleotides read TGTGCCAGCAGCAGTCCCGGGACAGGGGGTGTGAAGGGAAACACCATATATTTT. This sequence encodes CASSSPGTGGVKGNTIYF.

The genes are TRBV4-1 and TRBJ1-4; no clear D gene. This CDR3 is 15 amino acids long. Per germline, CDR1 MGHRA and CDR2 YSYEKL. V was cut by 1 base and J by 3 bases, with 9 bases left in between. DNA of the CDR3: TGCGCCAGCAGCCAAGTCCCAGGTCCTAATGAAAAACTGTTTTTT. This sequence encodes CASSQVPGPNEKLFF.

The CDR3 protein is CASSGSSLTPNEQFF. The CDR3 DNA sequence: TGTGCCAGCAGTGGATCTTCACTAACTCCCAATGAGCAGTTCTTC. V gene TRBV2 combines with J gene TRBJ2-1, with D unclear. V lost 4 bases and J lost 6, with 16 bases in between. CDR1 and CDR2 from the germline V gene are SNHLY and FYNNEI. The CDR3 loop spans 15 amino acids.

The rearrangement links TRBV18 to TRBJ1-4, with 8 bases matching TRBD1. CDR1 and CDR2 (germline): KGHSH, LQKENI. V was pared by 2 bases and J by 16 bases, with 12 bases of the junction left unmatched. The CDR3 has 14 amino acids. DNA for the CDR3: TGTGCCAGCTCACCAGTGCAGGGGGCCTTTCGAGGGTTTTTT. This translates into CASSPVQGAFRGFF.